Following are 25 T cell receptor beta chains from one sample sequenced in a study of blood T cell repertoires in COVID-19. Repertoires were generated with immunoSEQ multiplex PCR, while TCRdb's copy carries only in-frame clones and drops some. Of almost 55,000 clones in the sample, 87% were seen once. Sequenced: peripheral blood. The receptors derive from a man aged 50 or older with active COVID-19.

This sequence joins TRBV9 and TRBJ1-1, with a possible D match to TRBD1 (5 bases). CDR3 length: 16 residues. Looked up from germline, CDR1 is SGDLS and CDR2 is YYNGEE. V dropped 1 base and J dropped 1 base, with 14 bases sitting between them. CDR3 nucleotide sequence: TGTGCCAGCAGCGTATTAGGAGGGACCGGGAACACTGAAGCTTTCTTT. This gives the protein CASSVLGGTGNTEAFF.

This clone was seen only once. V gene TRBV6-6 combines with J gene TRBJ2-1; TRBD2 matches at 8 bases. J lost 7 bases, V lost 6 bases, and 8 bases had no gene match. Germline V gives CDR1 MNHNY, CDR2 SVGAGI (reference sequence). The CDR3 loop spans 14 amino acids. CDR3 region: CASSPEREKNEQFF. CDR3 bases: TGTGCCAGCAGCCCGGAGCGGGAGAAGAATGAGCAGTTCTTC.

The V and J genes are TRBV7-2 and TRBJ2-7, with D possibly TRBD1 on 5 matching bases. This CDR3 is built from 14 residues. Germline values: CDR1 SGHTA, CDR2 FQGNSA. Trimming cost V 1 base and J 5 bases, with 12 bases left between them. CDR3: CASSLGGGTDEQYF. The CDR3, as DNA: TGTGCCAGCAGCTTAGGGGGCGGTACGGACGAGCAGTACTTC.

The CDR3 sequence is CASRQGARGQPQHF. The CDR3 coding sequence is TGTGCCAGCAGACAGGGGGCAAGAGGTCAGCCCCAGCATTTT. The chain joins TRBV27 to TRBJ1-5; TRBD1 agrees at 9 bases. V shed 6 bases and J 6 bases; nucleotides not matched to a gene: 6. The CDR3 extends over 14 amino acids. From germline, CDR1 is MNHEY and CDR2 SMNVEV (reference sequence).

The chain has TRBV18 and TRBJ2-1; 7 nucleotides match TRBD2. CDR1 KGHSH and CDR2 LQKENI come from the germline V gene. Trimming at V came to 6 bases and at J to 6 bases, leaving 14 bases not matched to a gene. The CDR3 spans 16 residues. Written as DNA, the CDR3 is TGTGCCAGCTCTCCGCTTACGGGAGGCACCGCCAATGAGCAGTTCTTC. Its translation is CASSPLTGGTANEQFF.

The rearrangement joins TRBV25-1 to TRBJ1-2, with 7 positions matching TRBD1. Trimming at V came to 0 bases and at J to 8 bases, leaving 9 bases not matched to a gene. CDR1 and CDR2 from the germline V gene are MGHDK and SYGVNS. The CDR3 contains 15 residues. The CDR3 sequence: CASSEYGRGSSGYTF. DNA for the CDR3: TGTGCCAGCAGTGAATACGGCAGGGGGTCTAGCGGCTACACCTTC.

This rearrangement joins TRBV19 to TRBJ2-1; D is perhaps TRBD1 (5 bases). The length of the CDR3 is 14 residues. With 5 bases removed from V and 1 base from J, the gap between germline ends came to 9 bases. Germline CDR1 and CDR2: LNHDA and SQIVND (reference sequence). The CDR3 protein is CASSSDRSYNEQFF. Written as DNA, the CDR3 is TGTGCCAGTAGTTCCGACAGATCCTACAATGAGCAGTTCTTC.

In its sample, this clone was seen a few times. The chain recombines TRBV19 with TRBJ1-1; D remains unclear. This CDR3 is 12 amino acids long. CDR1 is LNHDA and CDR2 is SQIVND in the germline V gene (reference sequence). V was cut by 6 bases and J by 8 bases, with 13 bases left in between. The CDR3 spells CASRDYSQEAFF. Here the CDR3 DNA reads TGTGCCAGTAGGGACTACTCCCAGGAAGCTTTCTTT.

The J gene is TRBJ2-3, the V gene TRBV5-6; the match to TRBD2 covers 8 bases. The trim removed 4 bases at V and 2 bases at J, leaving 15 bases unmatched. This CDR3 has 18 residues. Germline CDR1 is SGHDT and CDR2 is YYEEEE. The CDR3 is CASSPGGAGEGFTDTQYF. The CDR3 DNA follows: TGTGCCAGCAGCCCCGGGGGAGCGGGAGAGGGGTTCACAGATACGCAGTATTTT.

This clone was found once. The chain employs TRBV9 and TRBJ2-1; 8 nucleotides line up with TRBD2. The ends lost 0 bases at V and 2 bases at J; junction bases unmatched: 7. The germline V gene has CDR1 SGDLS and CDR2 YYNGEE. This CDR3 spans 17 amino acids. In DNA, the CDR3 is TGTGCCAGCAGCGTAGAAGGCCTAGCGGGTCCCTACAATGAGCAGTTCTTC. It yields the protein CASSVEGLAGPYNEQFF.

The chain recombines TRBV7-2 with TRBJ1-1; no clear D gene. The V gene lost 2 bases and the J gene lost 2 bases, with 12 bases spanning the gap. Germline V lookup: CDR1 SGHTA, CDR2 FQGNSA. CDR3 length equals 15 residues. CDR3 region: CASSLSRQTNTEAFF. The CDR3 DNA is TGTGCCAGCAGCTTAAGTCGGCAGACAAACACTGAAGCTTTCTTT.

V usage is TRBV7-2 and J usage is TRBJ1-2; D is perhaps TRBD1 (5 bases). CDR3 length: 17 amino acids. CDR1 is SGHTA and CDR2 is FQGNSA in the germline V gene. Trimming left V 3 bases short and J 5 bases short, with 22 bases between. The CDR3 here is CASSFSWVLAGEYGYTF. CDR3 DNA: TGTGCCAGCAGCTTTTCTTGGGTTCTAGCGGGGGAATATGGCTACACCTTC.

The chain has TRBV6-5 and TRBJ1-1; tentative D call: TRBD1 (6 bases). The ends were cut back, 10 bases at V and 5 bases at J, with 17 bases in the middle. Germline V gives CDR1 MNHEY, CDR2 SVGAGI. The CDR3 contains 13 residues. The CDR3 DNA is TGTGCCATTAAGTCGGGGGGCGGAACTGAAGCTTTCTTT. It translates to CAIKSGGGTEAFF.

The chain carries TRBV28 and TRBJ2-7, with 9 bases fitting TRBD2. The V gene end was trimmed by 3 bases and the J gene end by 3 bases; junction bases not matched to a gene: 9. Looked up from germline, CDR1 is MDHEN and CDR2 is SYDVKM. This CDR3 region has 16 residues. CDR3 sequence reads: CASSFLRREGIYEQYF. CDR3 nucleotide sequence: TGTGCCAGCAGTTTTCTGCGGCGGGAGGGGATCTACGAGCAGTACTTC.

V and J are TRBV5-1 and TRBJ2-3, with 10 bases matching TRBD2. J was trimmed by 1 base and V by 6 bases; bases with no gene match: 8. CDR3 length: 16 residues. Germline V gene data show CDR1 as SGHRS and CDR2 as YFSETQ. The CDR3 is CASNLRTSGGTDTQYF. CDR3 sequence (DNA): TGCGCCAGCAACTTAAGGACTAGCGGTGGCACAGATACGCAGTATTTT.

The chain couples TRBV7-2 to TRBJ2-2; a weak D match, TRBD1 (5 bases). Per germline, CDR1 SGHTA and CDR2 FQGNSA. The CDR3 contains 17 residues. The V end lost 2 bases, the J end lost 0 bases, and 13 bases lay between the germline ends. CDR3 in amino acids: CASSLFRSGPNTGELFF. The DNA of the CDR3 is TGTGCCAGCAGCTTATTCAGGTCAGGGCCGAACACCGGGGAGCTGTTTTTT.

The V gene is TRBV19, the J gene TRBJ2-2; 10 bases match TRBD1. The germline V gene has CDR1 LNHDA and CDR2 SQIVND (reference sequence). CDR3 size: 16 residues. V shed 7 bases and J 2 bases; nucleotides not matched to a gene: 7. The CDR3 DNA is TGTGCCAGTACTACGGGACAGGGGCCCAACACCGGGGAGCTGTTTTTT. It codes for CASTTGQGPNTGELFF. Complete variable domain (other parts from reference TRBV19 and TRBJ2-2): DGGITQSPKYLFRKEGQNVTLSCEQNLNHDAMYWYRQDPGQGLRLIYYSQIVNDFQKGDIAEGYSVSREKKESFPLTVTSAQKNPTAFYLCASTTGQGPNTGELFFGEGSRLTVL.

This chain uses TRBV15 with TRBJ2-3; 9 positions match TRBD1. Trimming took 5 bases from V and 0 from J; bases not matched to a gene: 9. This CDR3 has 17 residues. CDR1 LNHNV and CDR2 YYDKDF come from the germline V gene (reference sequence). The CDR3 sequence is CATSVSGTGISTDTQYF. CDR3 nucleotides: TGTGCCACCAGCGTAAGTGGGACAGGGATTAGCACAGATACGCAGTATTTT. The full variable domain, its missing parts supplied by reference TRBV15 and TRBJ2-3, is DAMVIQNPRYQVTQFGKPVTLSCSQTLNHNVMYWYQQKSSQAPKLLFHYYDKDFNNEADTPDNFQSRRPNTSFCFLDIRSPGLGDTAMYLCATSVSGTGISTDTQYFGPGTRLTVL.

The chain has TRBV18 and TRBJ2-3; a possible D gene is TRBD2 (6 bases). Trimming left V 3 bases short and J 1 base short, with 14 bases between. Germline V gives CDR1 KGHSH, CDR2 LQKENI. The CDR3 spans 16 residues. The DNA for the CDR3 is TGTGCCAGCTCACCGGTGGGGACGGGGGGCACAGATACGCAGTATTTT. It translates to CASSPVGTGGTDTQYF.

This clone has a single count. This chain uses TRBV15 with TRBJ1-2, with no clear D. The V end was cut by 1 base, the J end by 5 bases, with 5 bases between. The CDR3 is made up of 12 amino acids. In germline, CDR1 is LNHNV, CDR2 YYDKDF (reference sequence). The CDR3 coding sequence is TGTGCCACCAGCAGAGGAGGATATGGCTACACCTTC. Translating it yields CATSRGGYGYTF. The full variable domain, with the rest looked up from reference TRBV15 and TRBJ1-2, is DAMVIQNPRYQVTQFGKPVTLSCSQTLNHNVMYWYQQKSSQAPKLLFHYYDKDFNNEADTPDNFQSRRPNTSFCFLDIRSPGLGDTAMYLCATSRGGYGYTFGSGTRLTVV.

V gene TRBV6-5 combines with J gene TRBJ1-5; D remains ambiguous. Trimming shortened V by 6 bases and J by 0 bases, and 12 bases separated the two germline ends. The germline V gene has CDR1 MNHEY and CDR2 SVGAGI. CDR3 length: 15 amino acids. The CDR3 DNA follows: TGTGCCAGCAGGGCAAGCGGGAGTAGCAATCAGCCCCAGCATTTT. Its protein is CASRASGSSNQPQHF.

The chain combines TRBV6-5 with TRBJ1-5; D unclear. There are 14 residues in the CDR3. Trimming left V 7 bases short and J 9 bases short, with 19 bases between. Germline V gives CDR1 MNHEY, CDR2 SVGAGI. The CDR3 nucleotides are TGTGCCAGCACCAACAGCAGAGATTCAGGGCCCCAGCATTTT. This gives the protein CASTNSRDSGPQHF.

The chain has TRBV2 and TRBJ1-4; TRBD1 is a possible D gene (6 bases). Trimming took off 7 bases at V and 3 bases at J, with 15 bases between the two ends. Germline CDR1 reads SNHLY; CDR2 reads FYNNEI. The CDR3 is 15 residues long. The CDR3 DNA reads as TGTGCCAGCAATATGCCGGGACACTCTAATGAAAAACTGTTTTTT. The encoded protein is CASNMPGHSNEKLFF.

This chain joins TRBV27 and TRBJ2-3, with 9 nucleotides matching TRBD1. The CDR3 loop spans 16 amino acids. The V gene end was trimmed by 4 bases and the J gene end by 8 bases; junction bases not matched to a gene: 13. Looked up from germline, CDR1 is MNHEY and CDR2 is SMNVEV (reference sequence). As DNA, the CDR3 is TGTGCCAGCAGTTCTGGGGACAGGGTGCTAATAGGTACGCAGTATTTT. Protein sequence: CASSSGDRVLIGTQYF.

This chain joins TRBV2 and TRBJ2-7, with a weak D call TRBD1 (5 bases). Germline V lookup: CDR1 SNHLY, CDR2 FYNNEI. The CDR3 has 15 amino acids. V lost 2 bases, J lost 2 bases, and 13 bases lay in between. The CDR3 nucleotides are TGTGCCAGCAGTGAACGCCCTGGGGCAACCTACGAGCAGTACTTC. Protein sequence: CASSERPGATYEQYF.